This record looks at one T cell receptor beta chain sequence and its context. There is no known antigen for this receptor. Per-nucleotide qualities are absent, and no much larger clonotype sits a single base away. The V end gives up 4 bases and the J end 2 bases, leaving 12 bases in the junction not matched to a gene. CDR1 MNHEY and CDR2 SVGEGT were looked up in the germline V gene. The CDR3 covers 18 residues, taking in both the cysteine and the phenylalanine. Only the CDR3 DNA is retained, 54 bases long and in frame from the first base. This sample is part of a study of Graves' ophthalmopathy and Graves' hyperthyroidism (dated 2018 in TCRdb). Concerning the study at large: Peripheral blood was collected before any treatment was given, at the time of initial diagnosis. An independent validation cohort was composed of 18 hyperthyroidism patients and over 15 patients who later progressed from hyperthyroidism to ophthalmopathy. In five or six hyperthyroidism patients, the T-cell repertoire of thyroid tissue was compared with the T-cell repertoire of blood. The study used TCR beta repertoire signatures to distinguish Graves' ophthalmopathy from Graves' hyperthyroidism and to predict progression to ophthalmopathy. A discovery set of about 99 patients (more than 40 ophthalmopathy, 55 to 60 stable hyperthyroidism) was enrolled to explore V-J signatures distinguishing ophthalmopathy from hyperthyroidism. The 75 to 100 discovery patients were divided at random into training and test sets in a 7:3 ratio. After sampling, hyperthyroidism patients received methimazole starting at 30 mg daily, and ophthalmopathy patients received high-dose intravenous methylprednisolone. In total, approximately 140 blood samples were TCR-sequenced: approximately 42 ophthalmopathy, over 70 hyperthyroidism and some 17 hyperthyroidism-to-ophthalmopathy patients. Overall results and qualifications from the work: Most expanded thyroid clonotypes with frequency above 0.001 were also detected in blood, suggesting blood repertoires may reflect the thyroid immune response. Sample size was not statistically predetermined, and group allocation was not concealed from the investigators. In validation, the model predicted ophthalmopathy progression with 70.59% sensitivity and 72.22% specificity; 12 predicted patients were CT-confirmed with GO in a median of approximately 6.2 months. Ophthalmopathy was separated from stable hyperthyroidism by the 13-signature model with about 89% sensitivity and less than 82% specificity in cross-validation and with 80%/75% in the test set.

Hyperthyroidism was considered stable if no progression to ophthalmopathy occurred within 18 months of follow-up. The hyperthyroidism patients were 18 to 65 years old and newly diagnosed, with a disease duration of less than 2 months. Patients with other autoimmune diseases, uncontrolled infections, pregnancy or lactation were excluded. Clinical symptoms, serum thyroxine, TRAb, thyroid ultrasound and orbital computed tomography formed the basis of the diagnosis. PBMCs were isolated from approximately 10 ml of fresh peripheral blood by Ficoll-Paque density gradient centrifugation. Trizol reagent was used to extract the total RNA, and its quality was then checked on an Agilent 2100 Bioanalyzer. TCR beta CDR3 regions were amplified from RNA transcripts for repertoire sequencing. HTBI primers and the Qiagen OneStep RT-PCR kit were used in a first-round RT-PCR, which was followed by a second-round multiplex PCR, size selection and purification. The libraries underwent paired-end sequencing with 100 bp reads on an Illumina HiSeq2000. The paper's data handling went like this. SOAPnuke was used to process the reads, removing any read that contained adapters or uncalled bases, had a mean Phred below 15, or lacked an exact match to the constant primer or identifier. COPE v1.2.5 was used to merge high-quality paired reads. Each unique nucleotide sequence was defined as a clonotype, and clonotypes were aligned to IMGT TRB V, D and J references with MiTCR v1.1. The analysis was limited to V-J combinations with a frequency above 0.0001, which together covered over 99% of the repertoires. For each V-J combination, a TCR clonal expansion and chaos score was defined as F50 clonal expansion divided by the chaos observed in the TCRdist matrix. Welch's t-statistics and random forest were used to narrow the features down to about twelve V-J combinations, which were then fed into a naive Bayes classifier. The similarity between thyroid and blood repertoires was quantified using the Morisita-Horn index. Using fastp trimming at Q25 and MiXCR clonotype assembly, TCRdb reanalyzed the public sequencing data and kept in-frame beta chains. All rows with the same CDR3 protein become a single entry with the most common DNA and genes. The V and J calls follow TCRdb's processing rather than the paper's. This sample lists hundreds of thousands of distinct CDR3 sequences; under 25% were detected once. The ten largest make up 3% of the sample.

This chain joins TRBV6-2 or TRBV6-3 to TRBJ2-4, with 9 bases aligning to TRBD1. Sequenced sample: peripheral blood. The clonotype originates from a woman aged 18-29 years with stable Graves' hyperthyroidism. Donor details come from another sample of the same person, matched by shared clones. Read as DNA, the sequence is TGTGCCAGCAGTTTCTCGGACAGGGGTTCGGGAACCAAAAACATTCAGTACTTC. Translated, it gives CASSFSDRGSGTKNIQYF.